One and the same sample provided the 7 T cell receptor beta chains below, sequenced in a study of blood T cells in healthy people across ages (dated by TCRdb to about 2015). The library was made by 5' RACE. These reads were obtained on an Illumina HiSeq 2500. A second PCR of roughly 7 to 11 cycles was performed with a sample-barcoded 5' primer and a J-beta primer mix. Starting from the raw public reads, TCRdb applied fastp trimming at Q25, assembled clones with MiXCR and retained in-frame beta chains. Each CDR3 protein appears once, grouped with its most common genes and DNA. This sample is represented by hundreds of thousands of distinct CDR3 sequences; more than 40% of them were singletons. The leading ten clones occupy under 35% of the sample. Sequenced input: blood. These receptor sequences come from a woman aged 55-75 years in good health.

The chain uses TRBV5-1 and TRBJ1-2, with TRBD1 as a possible D gene (5 bases). The germline CDR1 and CDR2 sequences are SGHRS and YFSETQ. The CDR3 has 14 amino acids. With 2 bases removed from V and 3 bases from J, the gap between germline ends came to 11 bases. In DNA form, the CDR3 reads TGCGCCAGCAGCTTTCCGGGACGGTACTATGGCTACACCTTC. The encoded protein is CASSFPGRYYGYTF. The variable domain in full, completed from reference TRBV5-1 and TRBJ1-2, reads KAGVTQTPRYLIKTRGQQVTLSCSPISGHRSVSWYQQTPGQGLQFLFEYFSETQRNKGNFPGRFSGRQFSNSRSEMNVSTLELGDSALYLCASSFPGRYYGYTFGSGTRLTVV.

This chain links TRBV20-1 with TRBJ2-1; D not certain. Germline CDR1 is DFQATT and CDR2 is SNEGSKA (reference sequence). Trimming took 6 bases from V and 2 from J, leaving 8 bases between them. The CDR3 length is 12 residues. CDR3 nucleotides: TGCAGTGCAATGAGTCCCTACAATGAGCAGTTCTTC. Translating gives CSAMSPYNEQFF.

The rearrangement uses TRBV20-1 and TRBJ2-7; 10 bases are a match to TRBD1. The CDR3 is made up of 15 amino acids. The germline gives CDR1 DFQATT, CDR2 SNEGSKA (reference sequence). The trim removed 1 base at V and 2 bases at J, leaving 5 bases unmatched. CDR3 DNA sequence: TGCAGTGCTAGAGTTGGGACAGGGGCAGCCTACGAGCAGTACTTC. Encoded protein: CSARVGTGAAYEQYF.

The J gene is TRBJ2-3, the V gene TRBV20-1; D call uncertain. CDR3 length: 13 amino acids. Germline V gene data show CDR1 as DFQATT and CDR2 as SNEGSKA (reference sequence). V was trimmed by 3 bases and J by 4 bases, leaving 11 bases between them. The CDR3 here is CSASNRASDTQYF. CDR3 coding DNA: TGCAGTGCTAGTAATCGGGCCTCAGATACGCAGTATTTT.

This chain links TRBV27 with TRBJ1-2, with TRBD1 identical over 8 bases. Germline CDR1 reads MNHEY; CDR2 reads SMNVEV (reference sequence). Trimming at V came to 5 bases and at J to 4 bases, leaving 6 bases not matched to a gene. This CDR3 has 14 amino acids. The CDR3 bases are TGTGCCAGCAGTCCGTCGGACAGGGTCTATGGCTACACCTTC. Protein sequence: CASSPSDRVYGYTF.

This clonotype appeared a few times. The chain uses TRBV14 and TRBJ2-3; D assignment may be TRBD1 or TRBD2 (5 bases each). Germline V gene data show CDR1 as SGHDN and CDR2 as FVKESK. CDR3 length: 21 amino acids. V was shortened by 0 bases and J by 2 bases, with 27 bases between the two germline ends. For the CDR3, the DNA is TGTGCCAGCAGCCAAGAGGGGGACCACCTTTTTCGTACCCCGCACACAGATACGCAGTATTTT. Translation gives CASSQEGDHLFRTPHTDTQYF.

This clonotype occurred a few times. The genes are TRBV11-3 and TRBJ2-5; D perhaps matches TRBD2 (6 bases). Germline V gives CDR1 SGHNT, CDR2 YENEEA. CDR3 length equals 15 residues. Deletions cut 1 base from V and 5 bases from J, with 14 bases between. In DNA, the CDR3 is TGTGCCAGCAGCTTAGGAGGAGGGGAGAGGGAGACCCAGTACTTC. Translation gives CASSLGGGERETQYF.